The source of this T cell receptor beta chain is a study of T cell responses to AZD1222 COVID-19 vaccine. Study overall: Second-dose recipients at about 4 or about 12 weeks were treated as one pooled group.

Concerning this clone itself: Its antigen remains unknown.

Study-wide results and caveats: Females outnumbered males among donors, who were mostly white British; clonal diversity was possibly underestimated. Only five or six people who got AZD1222 tested seropositive at baseline.

Produced via immunoSEQ multiplex PCR; TCRdb's table is partial and in-frame only. The sample contains 150,000 to 190,000 clones, approximately 90% of which appear only once. This clonotype was obtained from an adult in good health. Sample: peripheral blood, taken on day 0 of AZD1222 vaccination.

For the CDR3, the DNA is TGTGCCAGCAGCTTTAACGGGCCACAGGAGGTCTACGAGCAGTACTTC. It codes for CASSFNGPQEVYEQYF. The rearrangement uses TRBV7-9 and TRBJ2-7; the D gene could be TRBD1 or TRBD2 (5 bases each). The germline V gene encodes CDR1 SEHNR and CDR2 FQNEAQ (reference sequence). Trimming removed 3 bases from V and 3 bases from J, with 18 bases in between. The CDR3 is 16 residues long.